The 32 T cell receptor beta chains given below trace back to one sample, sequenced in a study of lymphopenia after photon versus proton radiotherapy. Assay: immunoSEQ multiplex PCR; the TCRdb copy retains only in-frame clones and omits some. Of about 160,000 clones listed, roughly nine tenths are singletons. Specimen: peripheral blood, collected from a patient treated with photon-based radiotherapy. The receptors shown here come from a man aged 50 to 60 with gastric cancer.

CDR3 in DNA: TGTGCCAGCAGTTTATATCCAGGGAGCTCCTACGAGCAGTACTTC. The encoded protein is CASSLYPGSSYEQYF. The chain couples TRBV28 to TRBJ2-7; D is tentatively TRBD1 or TRBD2 (5 bases each). V lost 1 base to trimming and J lost 0 bases, with 10 bases between them. The germline V gene has CDR1 MDHEN and CDR2 SYDVKM. The CDR3 spans 15 residues. Using reference TRBV28 and TRBJ2-7 for the parts outside the CDR3, the full variable domain is DVKVTQSSRYLVKRTGEKVFLECVQDMDHENMFWYRQDPGLGLRLIYFSYDVKMKEKGDIPEGYSVSREKKERFSLILESASTNQTSMYLCASSLYPGSSYEQYFGPGTRLTVT.

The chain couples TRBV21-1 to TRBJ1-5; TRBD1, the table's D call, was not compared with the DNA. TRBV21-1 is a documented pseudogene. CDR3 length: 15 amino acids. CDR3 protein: CASTNRERRDQPQHF. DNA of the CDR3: TGTGCCAGCACCAACAGGGAACGCAGGGATCAGCCCCAGCATTTT.

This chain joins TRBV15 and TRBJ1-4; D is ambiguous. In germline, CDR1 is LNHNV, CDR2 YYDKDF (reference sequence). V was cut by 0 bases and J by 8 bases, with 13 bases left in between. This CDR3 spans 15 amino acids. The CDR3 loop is CATSRDGQLGEKLFF. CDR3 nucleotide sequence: TGTGCCACCAGCAGAGATGGGCAGTTGGGGGAAAAACTGTTTTTT.

This CDR3 reads CASSQTGADEKLFF. CDR3 coding DNA: TGTGCCAGTTCACAAACAGGGGCGGATGAAAAACTGTTTTTT. The J gene is TRBJ1-4, the V gene TRBV7-9, with 7 nucleotides matching TRBD1. J lost 6 bases, V lost 9 bases, and 10 bases had no gene match. The CDR3 contains 14 residues. Germline V CDR1 and CDR2: SEHNR, FQNEAQ (reference sequence).

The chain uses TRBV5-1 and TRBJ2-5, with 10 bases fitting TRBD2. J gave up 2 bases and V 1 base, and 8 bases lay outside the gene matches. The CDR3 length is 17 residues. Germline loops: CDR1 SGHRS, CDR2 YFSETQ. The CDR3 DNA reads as TGCGCCAGCAGCTTGTATGTGGCTAGCGGGAGTCAAGAGACCCAGTACTTC. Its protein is CASSLYVASGSQETQYF.

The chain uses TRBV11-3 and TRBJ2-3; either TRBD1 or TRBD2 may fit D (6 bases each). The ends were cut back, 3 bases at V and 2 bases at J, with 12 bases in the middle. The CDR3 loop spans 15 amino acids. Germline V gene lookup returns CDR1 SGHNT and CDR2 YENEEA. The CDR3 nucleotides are TGTGCCAGCAGCTTGGGGGGCCCCAACACAGATACGCAGTATTTT. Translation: CASSLGGPNTDTQYF.

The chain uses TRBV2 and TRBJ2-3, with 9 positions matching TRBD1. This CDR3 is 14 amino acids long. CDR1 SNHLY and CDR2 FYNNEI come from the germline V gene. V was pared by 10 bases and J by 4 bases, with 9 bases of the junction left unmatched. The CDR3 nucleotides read TGTGCCACCATAGACAGGGGGTACGCAGATACGCAGTATTTT. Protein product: CATIDRGYADTQYF.

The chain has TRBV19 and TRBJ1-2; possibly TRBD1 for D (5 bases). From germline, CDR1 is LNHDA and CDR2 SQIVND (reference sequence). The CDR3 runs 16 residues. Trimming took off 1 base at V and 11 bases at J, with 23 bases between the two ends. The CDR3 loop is CASSIAPGAADKKYTF. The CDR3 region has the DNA TGTGCCAGTAGTATAGCCCCCGGGGCCGCGGATAAGAAGTACACCTTC. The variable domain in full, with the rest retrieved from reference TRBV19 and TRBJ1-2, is DGGITQSPKYLFRKEGQNVTLSCEQNLNHDAMYWYRQDPGQGLRLIYYSQIVNDFQKGDIAEGYSVSREKKESFPLTVTSAQKNPTAFYLCASSIAPGAADKKYTFGSGTRLTVV.

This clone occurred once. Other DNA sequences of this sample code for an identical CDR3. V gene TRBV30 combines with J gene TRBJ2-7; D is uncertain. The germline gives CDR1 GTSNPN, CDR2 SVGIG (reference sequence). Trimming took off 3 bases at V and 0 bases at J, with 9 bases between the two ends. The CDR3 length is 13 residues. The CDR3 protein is CAWRLTSSYEQYF. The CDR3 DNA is TGTGCCTGGAGGTTGACCTCCTCCTACGAGCAGTACTTC.

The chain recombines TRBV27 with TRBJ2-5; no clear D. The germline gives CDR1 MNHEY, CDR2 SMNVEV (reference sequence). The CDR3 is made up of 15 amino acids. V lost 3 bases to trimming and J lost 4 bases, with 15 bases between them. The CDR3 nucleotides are TGTGCCAGCAGTTTCCAGGCGCGCCCTGCAGAGACCCAGTACTTC. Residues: CASSFQARPAETQYF.

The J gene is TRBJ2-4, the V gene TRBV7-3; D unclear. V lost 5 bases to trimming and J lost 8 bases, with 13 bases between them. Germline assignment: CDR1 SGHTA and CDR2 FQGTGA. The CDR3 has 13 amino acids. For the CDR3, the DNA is TGTGCCAGCAGCATAGAGCCACGCGACATTCAGTACTTC. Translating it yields CASSIEPRDIQYF.

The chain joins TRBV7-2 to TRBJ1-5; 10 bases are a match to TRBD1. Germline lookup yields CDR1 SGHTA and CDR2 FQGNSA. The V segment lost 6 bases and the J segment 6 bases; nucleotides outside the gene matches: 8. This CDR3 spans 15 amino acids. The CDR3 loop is CASSLTGGAGQPQHF. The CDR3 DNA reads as TGTGCCAGCAGTTTGACAGGGGGCGCTGGTCAGCCCCAGCATTTT.

This chain's CDR3 is CASSTRQGSNQPQHF. The CDR3 DNA reads TGTGCCAGCAGCACCCGACAGGGTAGCAATCAGCCCCAGCATTTT. The chain couples TRBV5-8 to TRBJ1-5; the match to TRBD1 covers 7 bases. Germline lookup yields CDR1 SGHTS and CDR2 YDEGEE. The CDR3 runs to 15 residues. V trimming: 4 bases; J trimming: 0 bases; junction bases outside the gene matches: 4.

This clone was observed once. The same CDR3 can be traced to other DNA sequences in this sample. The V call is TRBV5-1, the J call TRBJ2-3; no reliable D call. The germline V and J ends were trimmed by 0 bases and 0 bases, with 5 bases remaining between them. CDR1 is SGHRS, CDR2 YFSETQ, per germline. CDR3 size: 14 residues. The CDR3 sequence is CASSLGSSTDTQYF. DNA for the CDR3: TGCGCCAGCAGCTTGGGCAGTAGCACAGATACGCAGTATTTT.

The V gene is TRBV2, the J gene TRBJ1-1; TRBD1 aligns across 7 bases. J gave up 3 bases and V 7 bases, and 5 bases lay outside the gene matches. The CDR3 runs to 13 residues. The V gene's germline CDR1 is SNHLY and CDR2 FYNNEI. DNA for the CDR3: TGTGCCAGCACGAGGACAGGTTACACTGAAGCTTTCTTT. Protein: CASTRTGYTEAFF.

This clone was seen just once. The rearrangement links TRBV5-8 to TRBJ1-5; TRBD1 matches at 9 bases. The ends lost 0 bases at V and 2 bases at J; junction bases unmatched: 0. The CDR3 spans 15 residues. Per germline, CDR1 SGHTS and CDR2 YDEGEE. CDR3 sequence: CASSLGDRGNQPQHF. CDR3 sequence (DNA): TGTGCCAGCAGCTTGGGGGACAGGGGCAATCAGCCCCAGCATTTT.

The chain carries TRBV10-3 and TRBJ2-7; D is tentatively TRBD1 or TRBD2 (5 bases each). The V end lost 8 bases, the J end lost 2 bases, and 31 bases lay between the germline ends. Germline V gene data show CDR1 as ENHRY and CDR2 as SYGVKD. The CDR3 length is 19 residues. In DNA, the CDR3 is TGTGCCATCGCGGGCAGGGAATCGGCCACGACGCGAAGTCCCTACGAGCAGTACTTC. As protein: CAIAGRESATTRSPYEQYF.

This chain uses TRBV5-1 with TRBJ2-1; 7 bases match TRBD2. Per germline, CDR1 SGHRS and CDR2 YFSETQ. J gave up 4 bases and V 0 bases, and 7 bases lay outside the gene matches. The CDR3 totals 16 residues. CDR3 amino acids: CASSLDPSGAYNEQFF. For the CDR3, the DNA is TGCGCCAGCAGCTTGGATCCTAGCGGAGCTTACAATGAGCAGTTCTTC.

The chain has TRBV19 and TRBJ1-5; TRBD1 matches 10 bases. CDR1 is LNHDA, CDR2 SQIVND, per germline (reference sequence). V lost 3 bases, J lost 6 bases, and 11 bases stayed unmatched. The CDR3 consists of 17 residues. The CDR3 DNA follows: TGTGCCAGTAGTATCGCCTCGACAGGGGGCTGGGGTCAGCCCCAGCATTTT. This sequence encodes CASSIASTGGWGQPQHF.

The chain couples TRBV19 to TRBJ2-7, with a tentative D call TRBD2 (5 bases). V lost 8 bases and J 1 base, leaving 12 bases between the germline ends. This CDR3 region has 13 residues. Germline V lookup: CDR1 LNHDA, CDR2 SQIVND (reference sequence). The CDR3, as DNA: TGTGCCAGTTCCACCGGGAAATCCTACGAGCAGTACTTC. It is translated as CASSTGKSYEQYF.

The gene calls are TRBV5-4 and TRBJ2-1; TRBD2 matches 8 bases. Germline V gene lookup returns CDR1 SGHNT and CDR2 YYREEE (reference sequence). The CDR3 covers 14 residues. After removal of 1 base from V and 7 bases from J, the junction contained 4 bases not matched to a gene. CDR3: CASSLIASGNEQFF. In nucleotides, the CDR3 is TGTGCCAGCAGCTTGATCGCTAGCGGGAATGAGCAGTTCTTC.

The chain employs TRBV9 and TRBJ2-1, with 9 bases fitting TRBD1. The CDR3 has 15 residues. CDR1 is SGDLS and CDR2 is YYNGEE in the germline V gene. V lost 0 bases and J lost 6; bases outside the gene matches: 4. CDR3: CASSVGGTGTNEQFF. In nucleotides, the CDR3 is TGTGCCAGCAGCGTAGGCGGGACAGGGACCAATGAGCAGTTCTTC.

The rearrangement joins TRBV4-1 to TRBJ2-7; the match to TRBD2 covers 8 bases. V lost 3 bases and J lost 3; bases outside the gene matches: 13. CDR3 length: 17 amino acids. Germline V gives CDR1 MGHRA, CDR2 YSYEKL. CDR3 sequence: CASSQLAPAGVSYEQYF. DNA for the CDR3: TGCGCCAGCAGCCAGTTGGCCCCAGCGGGAGTTAGCTACGAGCAGTACTTC.

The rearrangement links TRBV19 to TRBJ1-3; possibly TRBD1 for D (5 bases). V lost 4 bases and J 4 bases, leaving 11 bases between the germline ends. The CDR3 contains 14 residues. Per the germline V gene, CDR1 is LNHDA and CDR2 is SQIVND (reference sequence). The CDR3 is CASSSRASGNTIYF. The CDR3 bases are TGTGCCAGTAGTAGCAGGGCGTCGGGAAACACCATATATTTT.

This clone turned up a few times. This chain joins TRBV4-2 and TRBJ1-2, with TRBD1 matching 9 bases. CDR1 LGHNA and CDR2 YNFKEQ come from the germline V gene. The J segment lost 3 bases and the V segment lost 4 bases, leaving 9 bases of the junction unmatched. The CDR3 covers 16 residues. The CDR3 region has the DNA TGTGCCAGCAGCCCCGGAGGACAGGGGAATCACTATGGCTACACCTTC. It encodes CASSPGGQGNHYGYTF.

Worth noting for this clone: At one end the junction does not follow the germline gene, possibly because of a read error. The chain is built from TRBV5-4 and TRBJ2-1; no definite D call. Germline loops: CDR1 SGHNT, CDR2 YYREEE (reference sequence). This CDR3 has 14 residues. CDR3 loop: CASSHTALSNEQFF. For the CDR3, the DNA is TGCGCCAGCAGCCATACCGCCCTCAGCAATGAGCAGTTCTTC. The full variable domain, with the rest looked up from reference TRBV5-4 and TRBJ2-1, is ETGVTQSPTHLIKTRGQQVTLRCSSQSGHNTVSWYQQALGQGPQFIFQYYREEENGRGNFPPRFSGLQFPNYSSELNVNALELDDSALYLCASSHTALSNEQFFGPGTRLTVL.

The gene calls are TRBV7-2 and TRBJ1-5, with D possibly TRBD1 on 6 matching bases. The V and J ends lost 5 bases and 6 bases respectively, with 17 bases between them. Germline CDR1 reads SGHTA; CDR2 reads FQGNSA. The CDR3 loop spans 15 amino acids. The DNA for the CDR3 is TGTGCCAGCAGCCGGCGGGAGGGGGAGGGTCAGCCCCAGCATTTT. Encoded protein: CASSRREGEGQPQHF. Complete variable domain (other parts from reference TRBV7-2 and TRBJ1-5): GAGVSQSPSNKVTEKGKDVELRCDPISGHTALYWYRQSLGQGLEFLIYFQGNSAPDKSGLPSDRFSAERTGGSVSTLTIQRTQQEDSAVYLCASSRREGEGQPQHFGDGTRLSIL.

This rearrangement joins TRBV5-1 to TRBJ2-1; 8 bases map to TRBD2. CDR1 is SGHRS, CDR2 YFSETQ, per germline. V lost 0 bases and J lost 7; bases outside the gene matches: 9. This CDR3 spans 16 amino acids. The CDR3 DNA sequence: TGCGCCAGCAGCTTGGTTCCCAGCGGGAGAAGTAATGAGCAGTTCTTC. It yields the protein CASSLVPSGRSNEQFF.

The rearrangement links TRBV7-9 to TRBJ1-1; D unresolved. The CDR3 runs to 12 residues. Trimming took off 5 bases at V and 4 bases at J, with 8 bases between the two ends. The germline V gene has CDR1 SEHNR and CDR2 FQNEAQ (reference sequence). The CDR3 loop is CASSRGFTEAFF. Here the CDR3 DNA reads TGTGCCAGCAGCCGAGGGTTCACTGAAGCTTTCTTT.

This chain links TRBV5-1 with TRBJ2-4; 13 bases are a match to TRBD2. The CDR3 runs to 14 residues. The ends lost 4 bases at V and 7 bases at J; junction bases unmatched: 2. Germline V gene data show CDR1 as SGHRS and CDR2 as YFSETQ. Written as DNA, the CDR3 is TGCGCCAGCAGCCCACTAGCGGGGGGGAACATTCAGTACTTC. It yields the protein CASSPLAGGNIQYF.

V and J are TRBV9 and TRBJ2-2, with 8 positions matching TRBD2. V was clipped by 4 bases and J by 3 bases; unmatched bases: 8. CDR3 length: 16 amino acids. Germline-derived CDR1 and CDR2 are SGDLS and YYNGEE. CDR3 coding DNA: TGTGCCAGCAGCCCCCGCGGGGGGCCCTACACCGGGGAGCTGTTTTTT. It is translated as CASSPRGGPYTGELFF.

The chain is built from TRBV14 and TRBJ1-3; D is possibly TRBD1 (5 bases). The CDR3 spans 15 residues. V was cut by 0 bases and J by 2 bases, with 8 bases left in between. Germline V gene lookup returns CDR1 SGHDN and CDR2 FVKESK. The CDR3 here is CASSQEWTTGNTIYF. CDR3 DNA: TGTGCCAGCAGCCAAGAATGGACAACTGGAAACACCATATATTTT.